These 6 T cell receptor beta chains were sequenced from one sample in a study of blood T cells in healthy people across ages. A J-beta primer mix and a sample-barcoded 5' primer were used in a second PCR of roughly 7 to 12 cycles. TCRdb re-called the 5' RACE reads through MiXCR, storing one row per CDR3 protein. This table holds hundreds of thousands of distinct CDR3 sequences, over 45% found once. Source material: blood. The source is a young man in good health.

The CDR3 sequence is CSATPGARYGYTF. The CDR3 nucleotides read TGCAGTGCTACTCCCGGGGCGCGCTATGGCTACACCTTC. The rearrangement joins TRBV20-1 to TRBJ1-2, with TRBD1 as a possible D gene (5 bases). Trimming pared 4 bases from V and 4 bases from J, leaving 13 bases between. Germline V CDR1 and CDR2: DFQATT, SNEGSKA (reference sequence). The CDR3 runs 13 residues.

The chain couples TRBV7-3 to TRBJ2-3; a possible D gene is TRBD1 (5 bases). CDR1 and CDR2 (germline): SGHTA, FQGTGA. V was trimmed by 5 bases and J by 4 bases, leaving 10 bases between them. The CDR3 totals 13 residues. DNA for the CDR3: TGTGCCAGCAGCATGTTAGGGGCAGATACGCAGTATTTT. Translation gives CASSMLGADTQYF.

The chain carries TRBV5-1 and TRBJ2-7; tentatively, D is TRBD2 (6 bases). V lost 3 bases, J lost 7 bases, and 14 bases lay in between. The CDR3 runs 13 residues. From germline, CDR1 is SGHRS and CDR2 YFSETQ. The CDR3 DNA reads TGCGCCAGCAGCTCCGAGGCGGGGTTGGAGCAGTACTTC. This codes for CASSSEAGLEQYF.

The chain uses TRBV20-1 and TRBJ1-4; D unclear. The germline CDR1 and CDR2 sequences are DFQATT and SNEGSKA (reference sequence). The CDR3 has 13 amino acids. Trimming removed 7 bases at V and 4 bases at J, with 13 bases between. CDR3 sequence: CSVSMAINEKLFF. CDR3 DNA: TGCAGTGTTTCGATGGCAATTAATGAAAAACTGTTTTTT.

V gene TRBV14 combines with J gene TRBJ1-2; D is uncertain. Trimming removed 4 bases at V and 4 bases at J, with 16 bases between. This CDR3 spans 15 amino acids. Germline CDR1 reads SGHDN; CDR2 reads FVKESK. The CDR3 DNA sequence: TGTGCCAGCAGCCCTCAATCGGGCCTTATCTATGGCTACACCTTC. Translating gives CASSPQSGLIYGYTF.

The chain recombines TRBV6-1 with TRBJ2-1, with 10 bases lining up with TRBD2. This CDR3 contains 16 residues. J was trimmed by 6 bases and V by 2 bases; bases with no gene match: 7. Germline V gene lookup returns CDR1 MNHNS and CDR2 SASEGT. The CDR3 loop reads CASSELAGGPSNEQFF. CDR3 DNA: TGTGCCAGCAGTGAATTAGCGGGAGGCCCCAGCAATGAGCAGTTCTTC.